This record covers a single T cell receptor beta chain. The RNA, about 0.45 to 1 ug, was put through reverse transcription using random hexamers. Amplification of TCR beta CDR3 spanned 54 Vbeta and 13 Jbeta via immunoSEQ multiplex PCR. TCRdb called the immunoSEQ multiplex PCR reads again in MiXCR, with one record for every CDR3 protein. The data hold tens of thousands of distinct CDR3 sequences, with roughly 90% observed a single time. The CD8+ and CD4+ T cells were negatively isolated, with the TEMRA cells enriched by FACS. These data come from a study of CD8 T cells in Susac syndrome. Germline V gene data show CDR1 as LNHDA and CDR2 as SQIVND (reference sequence). With V trimmed by 1 base and J by 2 bases, 1 base remained unmatched. The CDR3 sequence is 15 residues long.

The sample taken for sequencing was CD8+ T cells from PBMCs. The chain uses TRBV19 and TRBJ2-1; 8 nucleotides align to TRBD1. This clonotype was obtained from a human donor with multiple sclerosis. This CDR3 is CASSIGQGTYNEQFF. Written as DNA, the CDR3 is TGTGCCAGTAGTATAGGACAGGGGACCTACAATGAGCAGTTCTTC.